This TCR beta chain was sequenced during a study of graft-versus-host responses after intestinal transplantation. Study overall: Induction with anti-thymocyte globulin, then tacrolimus and steroids for about 3 years, was given to all recipients. Study-level findings and limits: Allograft clonal ratios (graft-versus-host to host-versus-graft) were high in patients who had graft-donor T cell macrochimerism.

The method was immunoSEQ multiplex PCR; TCRdb's version includes in-frame clones alone and lacks a portion of them. The data contain around 30,000 clones, approximately 82% of them singletons. Turning to this clone: Its antigen is unknown.

This CDR3 is 13 amino acids long. Germline V gene sequence: CDR1 ENHRY, CDR2 SYGVKD. The sequence came from a human patient who received an intestinal transplant, so some T cells may come from the graft donor. The sample in question was PBMCs, obtained 28 days after intestinal transplant. The J gene is TRBJ2-5, the V gene TRBV10-3; a weak D match, TRBD2 (6 bases). The J call may be in error: the DNA end matches TRBJ2-7 better. CDR3 protein: CAIGGDGPYEQYF. As DNA, the CDR3 is TGTGCCATCGGAGGGGACGGACCCTACGAGCAGTACTTC.